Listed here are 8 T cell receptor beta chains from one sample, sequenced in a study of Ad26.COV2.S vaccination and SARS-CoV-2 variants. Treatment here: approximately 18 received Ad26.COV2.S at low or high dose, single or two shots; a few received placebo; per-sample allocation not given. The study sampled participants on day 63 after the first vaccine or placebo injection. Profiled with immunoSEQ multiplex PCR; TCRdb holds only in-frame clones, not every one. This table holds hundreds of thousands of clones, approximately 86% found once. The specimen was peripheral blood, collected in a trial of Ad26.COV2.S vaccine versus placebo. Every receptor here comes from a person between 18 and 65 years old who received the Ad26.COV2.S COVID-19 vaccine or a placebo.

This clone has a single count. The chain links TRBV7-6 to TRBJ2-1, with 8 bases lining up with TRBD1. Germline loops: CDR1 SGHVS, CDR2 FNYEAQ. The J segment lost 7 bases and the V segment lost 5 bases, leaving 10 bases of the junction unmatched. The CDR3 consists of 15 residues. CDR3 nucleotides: TGTGCCAGCAGCACTCCCGGGACAGGTTCAAATGAGCAGTTCTTC. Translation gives CASSTPGTGSNEQFF.

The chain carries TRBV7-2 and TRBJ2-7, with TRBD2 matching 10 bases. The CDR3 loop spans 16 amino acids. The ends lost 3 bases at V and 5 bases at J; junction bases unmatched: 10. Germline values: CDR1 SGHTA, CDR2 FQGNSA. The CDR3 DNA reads TGTGCCAGCAGCTTTGGGCCGGGACTAGCGTCCCACGAGCAGTACTTC. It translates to CASSFGPGLASHEQYF. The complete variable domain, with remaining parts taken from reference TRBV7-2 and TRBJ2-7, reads GAGVSQSPSNKVTEKGKDVELRCDPISGHTALYWYRQSLGQGLEFLIYFQGNSAPDKSGLPSDRFSAERTGGSVSTLTIQRTQQEDSAVYLCASSFGPGLASHEQYFGPGTRLTVT.

The CDR3 bases are TGCGCCAGCAGCCAAACCCCTACAGGGGCGCTTCAAGAGACCCAGTACTTC. Its protein product is CASSQTPTGALQETQYF. The J gene is TRBJ2-5, the V gene TRBV4-3; 7 bases match TRBD1. The ends lost 2 bases at V and 2 bases at J; junction bases unmatched: 11. Germline CDR1 LGHNA, CDR2 YSLEER. The CDR3 runs 17 residues.

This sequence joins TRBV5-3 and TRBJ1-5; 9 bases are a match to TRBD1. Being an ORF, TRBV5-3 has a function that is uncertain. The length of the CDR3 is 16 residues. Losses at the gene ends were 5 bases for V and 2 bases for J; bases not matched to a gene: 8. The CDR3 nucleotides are TGTGCCAGAAGTCGGCCGGGACAGGGAGGCAATCAGCCCCAGCATTTT. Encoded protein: CARSRPGQGGNQPQHF.

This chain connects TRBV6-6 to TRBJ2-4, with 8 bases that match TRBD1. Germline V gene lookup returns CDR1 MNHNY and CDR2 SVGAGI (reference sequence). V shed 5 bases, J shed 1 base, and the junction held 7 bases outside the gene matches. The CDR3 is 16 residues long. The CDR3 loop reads CASSPSQGVAKNIQYF. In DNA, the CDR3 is TGTGCCAGCAGTCCATCACAGGGGGTGGCCAAAAACATTCAGTACTTC.

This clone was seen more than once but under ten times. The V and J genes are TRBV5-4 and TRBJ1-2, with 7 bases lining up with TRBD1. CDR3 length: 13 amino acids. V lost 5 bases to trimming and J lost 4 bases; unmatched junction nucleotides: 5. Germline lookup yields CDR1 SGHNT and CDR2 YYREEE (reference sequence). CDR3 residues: CASREGTAYGYTF. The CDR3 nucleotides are TGTGCCAGCAGGGAAGGGACAGCCTATGGCTACACCTTC.

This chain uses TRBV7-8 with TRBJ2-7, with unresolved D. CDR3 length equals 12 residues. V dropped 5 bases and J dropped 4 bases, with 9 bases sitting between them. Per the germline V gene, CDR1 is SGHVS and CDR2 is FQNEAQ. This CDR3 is CASSQSFYEQYF. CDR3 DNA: TGTGCCAGCAGCCAATCCTTTTACGAGCAGTACTTC.

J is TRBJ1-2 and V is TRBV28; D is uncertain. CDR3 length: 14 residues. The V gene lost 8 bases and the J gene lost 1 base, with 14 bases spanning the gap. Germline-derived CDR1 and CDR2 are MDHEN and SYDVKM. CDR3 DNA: TGTGCCAGCCGCAAGTCCAGCAGTAACTATGGCTACACCTTC. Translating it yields CASRKSSSNYGYTF.